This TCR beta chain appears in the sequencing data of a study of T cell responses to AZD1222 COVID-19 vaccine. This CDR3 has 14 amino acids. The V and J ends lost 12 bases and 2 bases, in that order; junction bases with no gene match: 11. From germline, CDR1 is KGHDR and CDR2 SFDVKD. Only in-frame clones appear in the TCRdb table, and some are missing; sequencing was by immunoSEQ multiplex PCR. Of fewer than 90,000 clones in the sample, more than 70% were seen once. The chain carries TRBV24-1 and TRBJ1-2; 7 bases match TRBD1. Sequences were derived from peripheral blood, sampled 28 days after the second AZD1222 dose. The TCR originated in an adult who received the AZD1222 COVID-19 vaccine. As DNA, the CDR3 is TGTGCCTCACAGGATGCAGGGGGAAACTATGGCTACACCTTC. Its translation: CASQDAGGNYGYTF.